This TCR beta chain was sequenced in a study of spatial heterogeneity in lung cancer. The overall study: The count of detected beta-chain sequences consistently exceeded that of alpha-chain sequences.

The study tagged each TCR cDNA molecule with a unique molecular identifier. TCRdb re-called the 5' RACE reads through MiXCR, storing one row per CDR3 protein. The sample shows about 38,000 distinct CDR3 sequences, 6.5% to 9.5% of them seen only once. V was trimmed by 1 base and J by 2 bases, leaving 10 bases between them. CDR1 is SNHLY and CDR2 is FYNNEI in the germline V gene. This CDR3 is built from 15 residues. Specified time point: sample taken at primary tumor resection. Tumor, nontumor lung or frozen PBMC supplied whole RNA, sequenced without sorting. Donors were fewer than 90 untreated early-stage non-small cell lung cancer patients.

The sequences come from PBMCs, collected at surgery. This sequence originates from a male donor with early-stage non-small cell lung cancer. The chain uses TRBV2 and TRBJ2-3; D is possibly TRBD1 or TRBD2 (5 bases each). The CDR3 here is CASSEVGTTTDTQYF. Written as DNA, the CDR3 is TGTGCCAGCAGTGAAGTGGGGACCACCACAGATACGCAGTATTTT. The full variable domain, in which reference TRBV2 and TRBJ2-3 provide the parts outside the CDR3, is EPEVTQTPSHQVTQMGQEVILRCVPISNHLYFYWYRQILGQKVEFLVSFYNNEISEKSEIFDDQFSVERPDGSNFTLKIRSTKLEDSAMYFCASSEVGTTTDTQYFGPGTRLTVL.